Shown below are 6 T cell receptor beta chains from a single sample sequenced in a study of blood T cell repertoires in COVID-19. Assay used: immunoSEQ multiplex PCR; TCRdb lists only in-frame clones, some missing. Altogether about 200,000 clones are present, around 83% being singletons, with the ten largest covering around 5%. Input material: peripheral blood. These receptor sequences come from a woman aged 80 or older with acute or convalescent COVID-19.

The chain employs TRBV5-1 and TRBJ2-7; possibly TRBD2 for D (5 bases). V was shortened by 0 bases and J by 0 bases, with 7 bases between the two germline ends. Germline assignment: CDR1 SGHRS and CDR2 YFSETQ. The CDR3 spans 14 residues. Here the CDR3 reads CASSLVEGSYEQYF. The CDR3 DNA follows: TGCGCCAGCAGCTTGGTAGAGGGCTCCTACGAGCAGTACTTC.

The rearrangement joins TRBV30 to TRBJ1-1; 7 positions match TRBD1. J lost 11 bases, V lost 4 bases, and 10 bases had no gene match. Germline CDR1 and CDR2: GTSNPN and SVGIG (reference sequence). CDR3 length: 12 amino acids. This CDR3 reads CAWTRDSSRAFF. CDR3 bases: TGTGCCTGGACCCGGGACAGCTCAAGGGCTTTCTTT.

The chain has TRBV6-2 or TRBV6-3 and TRBJ1-5; D gene ambiguous. The CDR3 length is 14 residues. Trimming pared 0 bases from V and 7 bases from J, leaving 10 bases between. CDR1 and CDR2 (germline): MNHEY, SVGEGT. In nucleotides, the CDR3 is TGTGCCAGCAGTTACTCAACCTACTGGCAGCCCCAGCATTTT. Its translation: CASSYSTYWQPQHF.

The rearrangement uses TRBV7-2 and TRBJ2-7; D not certain. From germline, CDR1 is SGHTA and CDR2 FQGNSA. The CDR3 runs to 14 residues. V was clipped by 1 base and J by 0 bases, with 7 bases between them. In nucleotides, the CDR3 is TGTGCCAGCAGCTTAGAGTACAGCTCCTACGAGCAGTACTTC. Its translation: CASSLEYSSYEQYF.

The chain couples TRBV6-2 or TRBV6-3 to TRBJ2-7, with 8 positions matching TRBD1. The CDR3 runs to 14 residues. J gave up 3 bases and V 5 bases, and 6 bases lay outside the gene matches. The germline V gene encodes CDR1 MNHEY and CDR2 SVGEGT. The CDR3, as DNA: TGTGCCAGCAGTCCCGCAGGGGGCAACTACGAGCAGTACTTC. It codes for CASSPAGGNYEQYF.

The rearrangement links TRBV2 to TRBJ2-7; TRBD1 might be the D (5 bases). This CDR3 contains 14 residues. V lost 7 bases and J lost 1, with 14 bases in between. Germline lookup yields CDR1 SNHLY and CDR2 FYNNEI. The CDR3 coding sequence is TGTGCCAGCACCAGTTTCCAGGGTTCCTACGAGCAGTACTTC. It codes for CASTSFQGSYEQYF.